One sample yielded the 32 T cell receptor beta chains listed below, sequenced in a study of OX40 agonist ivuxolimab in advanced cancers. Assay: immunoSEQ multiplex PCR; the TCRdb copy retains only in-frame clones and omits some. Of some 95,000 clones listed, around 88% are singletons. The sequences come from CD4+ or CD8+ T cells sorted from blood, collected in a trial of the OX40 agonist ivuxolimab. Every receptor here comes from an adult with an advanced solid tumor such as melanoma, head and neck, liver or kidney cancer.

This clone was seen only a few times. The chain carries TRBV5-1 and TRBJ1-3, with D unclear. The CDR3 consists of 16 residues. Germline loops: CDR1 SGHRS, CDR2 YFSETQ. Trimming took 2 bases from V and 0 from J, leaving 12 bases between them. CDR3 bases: TGCGCCAGCAGCTTATCACTCACCGGCTCTGGAAACACCATATATTTT. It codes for CASSLSLTGSGNTIYF.

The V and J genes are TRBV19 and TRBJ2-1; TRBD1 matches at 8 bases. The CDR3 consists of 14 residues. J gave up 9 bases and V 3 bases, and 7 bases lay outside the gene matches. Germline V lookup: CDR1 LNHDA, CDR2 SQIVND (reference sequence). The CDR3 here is CASSMDRVSGEQFF. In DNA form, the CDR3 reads TGTGCCAGTAGTATGGACAGGGTCAGCGGTGAGCAGTTCTTC.

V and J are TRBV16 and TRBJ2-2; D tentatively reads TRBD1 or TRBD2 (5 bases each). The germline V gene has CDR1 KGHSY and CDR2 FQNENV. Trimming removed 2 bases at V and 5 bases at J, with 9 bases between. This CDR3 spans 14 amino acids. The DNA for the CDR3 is TGTGCCAGCAGCCAACAGGGACCAACCGGGGAGCTGTTTTTT. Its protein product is CASSQQGPTGELFF.

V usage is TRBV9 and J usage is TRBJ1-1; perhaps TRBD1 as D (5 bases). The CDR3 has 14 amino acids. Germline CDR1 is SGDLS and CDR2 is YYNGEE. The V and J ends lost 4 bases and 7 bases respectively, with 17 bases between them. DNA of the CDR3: TGTGCCAGCAGCTTTACAACCCGGGACGGTGAAGCTTTCTTT. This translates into CASSFTTRDGEAFF.

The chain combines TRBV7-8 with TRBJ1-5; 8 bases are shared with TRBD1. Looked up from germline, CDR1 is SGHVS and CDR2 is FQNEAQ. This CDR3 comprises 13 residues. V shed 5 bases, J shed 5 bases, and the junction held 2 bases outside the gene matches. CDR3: CASSPTGDQPQHF. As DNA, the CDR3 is TGTGCCAGCAGCCCGACAGGGGATCAGCCCCAGCATTTT.

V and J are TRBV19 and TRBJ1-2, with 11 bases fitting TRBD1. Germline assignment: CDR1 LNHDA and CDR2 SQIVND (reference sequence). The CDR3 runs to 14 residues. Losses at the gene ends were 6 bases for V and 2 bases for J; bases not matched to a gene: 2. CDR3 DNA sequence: TGTGCCAGTAGCCGGACAGGGGGCAACTATGGCTACACCTTC. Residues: CASSRTGGNYGYTF.

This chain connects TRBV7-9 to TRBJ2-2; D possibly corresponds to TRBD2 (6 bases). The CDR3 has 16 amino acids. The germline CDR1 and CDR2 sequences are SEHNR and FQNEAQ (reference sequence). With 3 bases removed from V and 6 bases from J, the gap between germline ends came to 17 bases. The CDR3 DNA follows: TGTGCCAGCAGCTTTGCCCCCGGGGGTGAGGCCGGGGAGCTGTTTTTT. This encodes CASSFAPGGEAGELFF. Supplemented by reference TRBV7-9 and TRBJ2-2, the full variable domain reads DTGVSQNPRHKITKRGQNVTFRCDPISEHNRLYWYRQTLGQGPEFLTYFQNEAQLEKSRLLSDRFSAERPKGSFSTLEIQRTEQGDSAMYLCASSFAPGGEAGELFFGEGSRLTVL.

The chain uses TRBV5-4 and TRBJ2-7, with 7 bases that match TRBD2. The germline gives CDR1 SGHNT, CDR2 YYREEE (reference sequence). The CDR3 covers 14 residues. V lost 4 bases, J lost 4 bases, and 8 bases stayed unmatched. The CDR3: CASSPGTTAYEQYF. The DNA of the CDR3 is TGTGCCAGCAGCCCGGGGACTACAGCTTACGAGCAGTACTTC.

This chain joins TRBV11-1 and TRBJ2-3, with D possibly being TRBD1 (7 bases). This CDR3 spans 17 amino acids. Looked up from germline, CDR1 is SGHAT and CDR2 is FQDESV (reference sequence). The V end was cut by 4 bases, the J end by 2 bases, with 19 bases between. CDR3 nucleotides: TGTGCCAGCAGCTCGCAGGGGGGAGACAGGCACACAGATACGCAGTATTTT. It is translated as CASSSQGGDRHTDTQYF.

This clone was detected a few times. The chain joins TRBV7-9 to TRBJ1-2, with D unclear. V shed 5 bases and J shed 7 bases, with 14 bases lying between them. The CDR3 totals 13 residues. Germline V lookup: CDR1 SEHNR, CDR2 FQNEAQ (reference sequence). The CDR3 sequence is CASSLPAVVGYTF. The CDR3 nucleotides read TGTGCCAGCAGCCTCCCGGCGGTGGTTGGCTACACCTTC.

This chain's CDR3 is CASTLGVIPEEKLFF. In DNA form, the CDR3 reads TGTGCCAGCACCCTGGGGGTTATCCCCGAGGAAAAACTGTTTTTT. This chain uses TRBV7-8 with TRBJ1-4; D may be TRBD1 (5 bases). Germline V lookup: CDR1 SGHVS, CDR2 FQNEAQ. CDR3 size: 15 residues. V was cut by 7 bases and J by 8 bases, with 20 bases left in between.

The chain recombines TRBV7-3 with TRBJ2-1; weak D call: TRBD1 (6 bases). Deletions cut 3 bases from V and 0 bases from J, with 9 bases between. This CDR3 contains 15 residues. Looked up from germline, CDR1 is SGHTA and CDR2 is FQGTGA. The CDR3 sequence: CASSLGRGSYNEQFF. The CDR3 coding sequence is TGTGCCAGCAGCTTGGGCAGGGGCTCCTACAATGAGCAGTTCTTC.

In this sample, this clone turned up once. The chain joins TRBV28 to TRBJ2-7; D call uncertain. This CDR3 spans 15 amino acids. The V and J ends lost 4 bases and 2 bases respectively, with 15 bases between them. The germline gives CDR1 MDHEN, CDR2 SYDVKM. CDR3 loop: CASSSPWQQTYEQYF. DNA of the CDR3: TGTGCCAGCAGTTCCCCCTGGCAACAGACCTACGAGCAGTACTTC.

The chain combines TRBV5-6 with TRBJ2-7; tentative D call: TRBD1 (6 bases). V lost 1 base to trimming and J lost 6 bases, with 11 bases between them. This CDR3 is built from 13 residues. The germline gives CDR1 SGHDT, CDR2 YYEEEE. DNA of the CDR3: TGTGCCAGCAGCTTGACAGGGTCGGTCGAGCAGTACTTC. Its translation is CASSLTGSVEQYF.

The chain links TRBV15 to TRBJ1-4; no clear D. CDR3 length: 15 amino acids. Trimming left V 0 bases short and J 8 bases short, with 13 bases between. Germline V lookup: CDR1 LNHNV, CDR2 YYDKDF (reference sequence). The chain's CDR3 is CATSRDVTLGEKLFF. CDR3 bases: TGTGCCACCAGCAGAGATGTGACTCTCGGGGAAAAACTGTTTTTT.

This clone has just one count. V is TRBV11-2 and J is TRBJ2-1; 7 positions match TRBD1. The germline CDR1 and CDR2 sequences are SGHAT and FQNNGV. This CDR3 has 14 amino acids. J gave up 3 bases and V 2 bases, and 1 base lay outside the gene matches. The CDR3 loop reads CASSLWDSYNEQFF. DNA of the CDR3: TGTGCCAGCAGCTTATGGGACAGCTACAATGAGCAGTTCTTC.

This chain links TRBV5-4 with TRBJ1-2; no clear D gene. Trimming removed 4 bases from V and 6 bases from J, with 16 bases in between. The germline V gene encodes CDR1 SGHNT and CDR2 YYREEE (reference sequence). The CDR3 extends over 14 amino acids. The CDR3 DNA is TGTGCCAGCAGCCCCGCTGGGGAGAACCATGGCTACACCTTC. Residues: CASSPAGENHGYTF.

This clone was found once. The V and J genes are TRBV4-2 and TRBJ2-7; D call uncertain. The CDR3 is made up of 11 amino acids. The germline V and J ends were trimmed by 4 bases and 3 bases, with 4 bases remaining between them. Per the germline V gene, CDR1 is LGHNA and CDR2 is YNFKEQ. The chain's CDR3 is CASSRDYEQYF. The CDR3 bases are TGTGCCAGCAGCCGAGACTACGAGCAGTACTTC.

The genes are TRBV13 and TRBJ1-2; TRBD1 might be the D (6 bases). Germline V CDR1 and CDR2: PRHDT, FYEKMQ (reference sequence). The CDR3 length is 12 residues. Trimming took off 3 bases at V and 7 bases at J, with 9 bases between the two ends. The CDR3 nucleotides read TGTGCCAGCAGCTTCAGGGGTAGTGGCTACACCTTC. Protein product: CASSFRGSGYTF.

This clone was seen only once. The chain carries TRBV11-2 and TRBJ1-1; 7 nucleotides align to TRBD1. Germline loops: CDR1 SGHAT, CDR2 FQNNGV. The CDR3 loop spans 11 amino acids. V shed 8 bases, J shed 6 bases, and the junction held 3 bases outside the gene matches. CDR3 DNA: TGTGCCAGCGGCGGGACAGCTGAAGCTTTCTTT. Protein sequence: CASGGTAEAFF.

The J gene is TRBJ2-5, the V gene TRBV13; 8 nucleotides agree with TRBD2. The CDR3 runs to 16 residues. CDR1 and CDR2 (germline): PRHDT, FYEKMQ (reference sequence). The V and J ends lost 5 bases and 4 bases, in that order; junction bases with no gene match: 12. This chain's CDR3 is CASSPGLVGGPETQYF. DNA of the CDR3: TGTGCCAGCAGCCCGGGACTAGTGGGGGGGCCAGAGACCCAGTACTTC.

The CDR3, as DNA: TGTGCCAGTATGGCGCAGGGAGGGAATGAAAAACTGTTTTTT. It yields the protein CASMAQGGNEKLFF. The V gene is TRBV19, the J gene TRBJ1-4; weak D call: TRBD1 (5 bases). There are 14 residues in the CDR3. V lost 7 bases and J 5 bases, leaving 14 bases between the germline ends. Germline CDR1 is LNHDA and CDR2 is SQIVND (reference sequence).

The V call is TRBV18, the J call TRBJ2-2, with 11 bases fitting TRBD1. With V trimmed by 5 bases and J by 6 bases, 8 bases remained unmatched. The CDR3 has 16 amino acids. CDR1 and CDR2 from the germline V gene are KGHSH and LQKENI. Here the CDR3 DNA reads TGTGCCAGCTCAGTACCGGGACAGGGGGTCGCCGGGGAGCTGTTTTTT. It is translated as CASSVPGQGVAGELFF.

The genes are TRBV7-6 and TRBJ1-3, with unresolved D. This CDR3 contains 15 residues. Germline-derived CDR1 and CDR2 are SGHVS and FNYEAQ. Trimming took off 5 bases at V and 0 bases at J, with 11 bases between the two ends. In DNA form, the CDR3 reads TGTGCCAGCAGCCCCTGGGCGGCCTCTGGAAACACCATATATTTT. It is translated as CASSPWAASGNTIYF.

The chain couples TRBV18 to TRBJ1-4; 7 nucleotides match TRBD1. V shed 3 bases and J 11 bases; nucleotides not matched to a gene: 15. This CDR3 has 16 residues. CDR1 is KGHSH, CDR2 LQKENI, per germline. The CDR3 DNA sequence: TGTGCCAGCTCACCCCCCAACAACAGGGGACTCCCGAAACTGTTTTTT. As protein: CASSPPNNRGLPKLFF.

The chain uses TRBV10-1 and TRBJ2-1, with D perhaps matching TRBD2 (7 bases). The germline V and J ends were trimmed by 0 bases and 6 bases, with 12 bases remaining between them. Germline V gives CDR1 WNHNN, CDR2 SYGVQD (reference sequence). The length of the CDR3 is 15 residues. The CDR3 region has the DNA TGCGCCAGCAGTGAGTCTCGAGGGGGGGTCAATGAGCAGTTCTTC. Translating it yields CASSESRGGVNEQFF.

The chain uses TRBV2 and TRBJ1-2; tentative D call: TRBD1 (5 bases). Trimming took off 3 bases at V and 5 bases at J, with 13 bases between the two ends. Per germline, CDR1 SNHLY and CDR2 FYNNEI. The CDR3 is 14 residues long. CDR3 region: CASSEAQGKYGYTF. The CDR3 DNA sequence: TGTGCCAGCAGTGAGGCGCAGGGAAAGTATGGCTACACCTTC.

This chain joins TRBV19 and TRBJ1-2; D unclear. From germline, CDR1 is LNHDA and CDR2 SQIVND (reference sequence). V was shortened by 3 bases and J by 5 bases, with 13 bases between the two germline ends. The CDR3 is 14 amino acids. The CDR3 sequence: CASSMTSGPYGYTF. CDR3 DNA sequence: TGTGCCAGTAGTATGACGAGTGGGCCTTATGGCTACACCTTC.

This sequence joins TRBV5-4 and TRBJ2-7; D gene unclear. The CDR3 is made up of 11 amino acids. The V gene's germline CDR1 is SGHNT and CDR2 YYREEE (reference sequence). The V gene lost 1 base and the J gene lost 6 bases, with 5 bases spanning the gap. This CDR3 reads CASSLTGEQYF. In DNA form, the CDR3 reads TGTGCCAGCAGCTTGACGGGCGAGCAGTACTTC.

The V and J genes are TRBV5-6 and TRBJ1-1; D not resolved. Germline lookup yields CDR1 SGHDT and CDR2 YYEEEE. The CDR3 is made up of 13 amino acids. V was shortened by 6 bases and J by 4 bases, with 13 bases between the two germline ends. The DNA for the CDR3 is TGTGCCAGCAATCGGTGGGCGGGCACTGAAGCTTTCTTT. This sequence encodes CASNRWAGTEAFF.

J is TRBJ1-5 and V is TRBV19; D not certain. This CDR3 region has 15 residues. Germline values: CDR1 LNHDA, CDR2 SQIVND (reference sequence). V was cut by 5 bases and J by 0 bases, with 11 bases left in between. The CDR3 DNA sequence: TGTGCCAGTAGTTATGGACGGAATAGCAATCAGCCCCAGCATTTT. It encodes CASSYGRNSNQPQHF.

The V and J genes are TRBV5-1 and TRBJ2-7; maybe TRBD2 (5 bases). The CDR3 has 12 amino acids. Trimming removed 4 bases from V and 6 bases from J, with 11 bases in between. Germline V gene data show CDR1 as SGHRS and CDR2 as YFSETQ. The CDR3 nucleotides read TGCGCCAGCAGCCGCGACGAGGGCGAGCAGTACTTC. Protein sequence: CASSRDEGEQYF.